This T cell receptor (beta chain) was retrieved from a study of Graves' ophthalmopathy and Graves' hyperthyroidism. CDR3 length: 15 residues. Trimming cost V 2 bases and J 4 bases; bases outside gene matches: 6. Per the germline V gene, CDR1 is MNHNS and CDR2 is SASEGT. TCR beta CDR3 amplification used RNA transcripts. HTBI primers were used in a first-round RT-PCR, which preceded a second-round multiplex PCR. MiXCR, applied by TCRdb to the multiplex PCR reads, yields one record per CDR3 protein. The repertoire holds 350,000 to 450,000 distinct CDR3 sequences, 20% to 25% seen once, with roughly 3% in the top ten. Absence of ophthalmopathy within 18 months of follow-up defined stable hyperthyroidism. Orbital computed tomography, together with clinical symptoms, serum thyroxine, TRAb and thyroid ultrasound, was used for diagnosis. Concerning this clonotype itself: Its target is not known.

Study-level points and caveats: Cross-validated, the 13-signature model showed 87.88%/81.08% sensitivity/specificity, and 80%/75% in the test set.

The receptor was derived from a woman aged 18-29 years with stable Graves' hyperthyroidism. The V and J genes are TRBV6-1 and TRBJ2-7, with 9 positions matching TRBD1. Sequencing was carried out using peripheral blood. The chain's CDR3 is CASSERTGVPYEQYF. CDR3 nucleotide sequence: TGTGCCAGCAGTGAAAGGACAGGGGTACCTTACGAGCAGTACTTC.